The table lists the clone carrying this T cell receptor (beta chain) with many counts. Researchers amplified the TCR beta CDR3 regions from RNA transcripts. Using the HTBI primer set, a first-round RT-PCR was run on the TCR CDR3. In TCRdb, the multiplex PCR reads were re-called with MiXCR into one record per CDR3 protein. The sample has hundreds of thousands of distinct CDR3 sequences; 15% to 20% are singletons. The CDR3 extends over 15 amino acids. V dropped 3 bases and J dropped 2; count of bases not matched to a gene: 7. Germline values: CDR1 MDHEN, CDR2 SYDVKM. The sample comes from a study of T cells in Graves' hyperthyroidism and ophthalmopathy. It was uncontrolled infection, other autoimmune disease, pregnancy or lactation that excluded patients. Diagnoses used clinical symptoms, serum thyroxine and TRAb, thyroid ultrasound and orbital computed tomography.

The chain combines TRBV28 with TRBJ2-7; 7 nucleotides line up with TRBD1. The TCR was taken from a man aged 40-49 years with Graves' ophthalmopathy. Sequencing was done on a sample of blood. The CDR3 DNA reads as TGTGCCAGCAGTTTGACAGGGATGGTTACCTACGAGCAGTACTTC. It specifies CASSLTGMVTYEQYF.